The 11 T cell receptor beta chains reported below all come from one sample, sequenced in a study of shared clonotypes between healthy human individuals. Sequencing was performed with immunoSEQ multiplex PCR; in TCRdb, only in-frame clones are kept and a portion is missing. Among a few million clones listed, approximately 95% were seen once. Sequencing was performed on naive CD4+ T cells from PBMCs. As for subset: CD45RA+ positively selected. The source is a man between 18 and 35 years old in good health. Some clones in this sample may be carry-over from other donors' samples.

This clone was seen only once. V is TRBV7-2 and J is TRBJ1-5; D is uncertain. Germline V lookup: CDR1 SGHTA, CDR2 FQGNSA. V lost 5 bases and J lost 5, with 10 bases in between. CDR3 size: 13 residues. The CDR3 protein is CASSERWDQPQHF. The CDR3, as DNA: TGTGCCAGCAGCGAGCGGTGGGATCAGCCCCAGCATTTT.

This chain connects TRBV6-6 to TRBJ1-4, with unresolved D. The V gene's germline CDR1 is MNHNY and CDR2 SVGAGI (reference sequence). Trimming removed 0 bases from V and 7 bases from J, with 6 bases in between. The CDR3 loop spans 13 amino acids. CDR3 in amino acids: CASSYSGPEKLFF. DNA of the CDR3: TGTGCCAGCAGTTACTCTGGACCTGAAAAACTGTTTTTT.

Remarks on this clone: The same CDR3 is also encoded by other DNA sequences in this sample. This chain uses TRBV2 with TRBJ2-5; D gene ambiguous. The V and J ends lost 2 bases and 1 base respectively, with 5 bases between them. The germline V gene encodes CDR1 SNHLY and CDR2 FYNNEI. The CDR3 has 13 amino acids. CDR3 in DNA: TGTGCCAGCAGTGAAAACGGCCAAGAGACCCAGTACTTC. The encoded protein is CASSENGQETQYF.

The chain carries TRBV28 and TRBJ2-7; 9 bases align to TRBD2. V dropped 5 bases and J dropped 0; count of bases not matched to a gene: 11. Looked up from germline, CDR1 is MDHEN and CDR2 is SYDVKM. There are 17 residues in the CDR3. The CDR3 region has the DNA TGTGCCAGCAGTGGGAGAGGGACTAGCCGTAGCTCCTACGAGCAGTACTTC. Translation: CASSGRGTSRSSYEQYF.

The chain uses TRBV18 and TRBJ2-2, with D unclear. The CDR3 is 15 residues long. Germline-derived CDR1 and CDR2 are KGHSH and LQKENI. V lost 4 bases and J lost 1, with 10 bases in between. CDR3 DNA sequence: TGTGCCAGCTCACAGACACTCTTGAACACCGGGGAGCTGTTTTTT. It yields the protein CASSQTLLNTGELFF.

The J gene is TRBJ2-7, the V gene TRBV5-4; 7 bases map to TRBD1. CDR3 length equals 16 residues. After removal of 1 base from V and 6 bases from J, the junction contained 13 bases not matched to a gene. The germline V gene encodes CDR1 SGHNT and CDR2 YYREEE (reference sequence). CDR3 residues: CASSLNTGQVVSEQYF. Written as DNA, the CDR3 is TGTGCCAGCAGCTTGAATACCGGACAGGTGGTTTCCGAGCAGTACTTC.

V usage is TRBV28 and J usage is TRBJ1-2; a possible D gene is TRBD1 (6 bases). The CDR3 spans 13 residues. Trimming pared 5 bases from V and 6 bases from J, leaving 13 bases between. Germline CDR1 and CDR2: MDHEN and SYDVKM. CDR3 region: CASSGRQVDGYTF. The CDR3 DNA reads as TGTGCCAGCAGTGGAAGACAGGTAGATGGCTACACCTTC.

The rearrangement joins TRBV29-1 to TRBJ2-7; 8 bases are shared with TRBD1. Trimming at V came to 6 bases and at J to 8 bases, leaving 12 bases not matched to a gene. Germline-derived CDR1 and CDR2 are SQVTM and ANQGSEA. The CDR3 runs 13 residues. This CDR3 is CSVEDSGGGQQYF. For the CDR3, the DNA is TGCAGCGTGGAGGACTCAGGGGGCGGCCAGCAGTACTTC.

The rearrangement links TRBV28 to TRBJ2-6; 7 nucleotides match TRBD2. Germline V CDR1 and CDR2: MDHEN, SYDVKM. This CDR3 comprises 16 residues. V lost 4 bases to trimming and J lost 1 base; unmatched junction nucleotides: 4. CDR3 sequence (DNA): TGTGCCAGCAGTTCCGGGGGGATATCTGGGGCCAACGTCCTGACTTTC. This translates into CASSSGGISGANVLTF.

The V gene is TRBV5-6, the J gene TRBJ1-1, with TRBD1 identical over 10 bases. J lost 7 bases, V lost 4 bases, and 10 bases had no gene match. Germline assignment: CDR1 SGHDT and CDR2 YYEEEE. CDR3 length equals 15 residues. CDR3 loop: CASSPTTGGGGEAFF. CDR3 sequence (DNA): TGTGCCAGCAGCCCCACGACAGGGGGCGGAGGTGAAGCTTTCTTT.

The chain links TRBV7-9 to TRBJ1-2; 7 nucleotides match TRBD1. Losses at the gene ends were 6 bases for V and 8 bases for J; bases not matched to a gene: 9. CDR1 and CDR2 from the germline V gene are SEHNR and FQNEAQ (reference sequence). CDR3 length: 13 amino acids. The CDR3 loop is CASSQSRGLGYTF. DNA for the CDR3: TGTGCCAGCAGTCAGTCCAGGGGGTTGGGCTACACCTTC.